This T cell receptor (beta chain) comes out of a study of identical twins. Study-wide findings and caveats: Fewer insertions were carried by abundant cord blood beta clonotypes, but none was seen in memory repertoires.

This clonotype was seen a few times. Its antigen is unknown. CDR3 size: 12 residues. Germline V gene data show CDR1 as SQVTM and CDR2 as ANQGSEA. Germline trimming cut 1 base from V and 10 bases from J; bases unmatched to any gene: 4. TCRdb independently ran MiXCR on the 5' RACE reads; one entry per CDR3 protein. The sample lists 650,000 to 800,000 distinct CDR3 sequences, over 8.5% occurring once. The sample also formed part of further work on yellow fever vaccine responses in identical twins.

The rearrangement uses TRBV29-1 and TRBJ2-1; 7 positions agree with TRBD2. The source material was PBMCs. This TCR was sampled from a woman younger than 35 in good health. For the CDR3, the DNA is TGCAGCGTTGAAGCGGGGGGTAGGGAGCAGTTCTTC. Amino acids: CSVEAGGREQFF.